This TCR beta chain derives from a study of cytomegalovirus exposure and HLA in healthy donors. Use of 60 Vbeta and 13 Jbeta primers characterized the PCR. The data were produced by immunoSEQ multiplex PCR, yet TCRdb's version contains in-frame clones alone and is incomplete. The data show about 97,000 clones, with 65% to 80% seen just once and 8.5% to 12% held by the top ten. The CDR3 consists of 14 residues. Looked up from germline, CDR1 is MNHEY and CDR2 is SVGAGI. V lost 5 bases to trimming and J lost 1 base, with 11 bases between them. The specimen sequenced was PBMCs. This sequence joins TRBV6-5 and TRBJ1-1, with TRBD1 as a possible D gene (6 bases). This TCR was recovered from a man aged 50 or older in good health and CMV-seronegative. DNA for the CDR3: TGTGCCAGCAGTCAACAGGGACAGAACACTGAAGCTTTCTTT. Protein sequence: CASSQQGQNTEAFF.